A selection of T cell receptor beta chains follows, all from one sample in a study of CD8 T cells in ankylosing spondylitis. TCRdb itself ran the 5' RACE reads through MiXCR, one entry per CDR3 protein. The sample consists of about 150,000 distinct CDR3 sequences, roughly 34% of them appearing once. Specimen: synovial fluid, either unsorted or a sorted T cell fraction (not recorded which). Receptors originate from a male donor with ankylosing spondylitis. Each CDR3 is given with its conserved first and last residue. Fields, in order: J gene, clone size, D gene, V gene, CDR3 DNA, CDR3 protein. D genes are given only for firm matches. Size values are once, few and many counts, or a class for expanded clones, and some rows have none.

TRBJ1-5 many TRBD1 TRBV18 TGTGCCAGCTCACCAGGACAGGTTTCCAATCAGCCCCAGCATTTT CASSPGQVSNQPQHF
TRBJ2-2 . . TRBV28 TGTGCCAGCACCTTGGGGGTTAATATAGCGAACACCGGGGAGCTGTTTTTT CASTLGVNIANTGELFF
TRBJ1-4 . TRBD1 TRBV28 TGTGCCAGCAGTCCCCAAACCCAGGGACAGGGGAGAAAACTGTTTTTT CASSPQTQGQGRKLFF
TRBJ1-3 . . TRBV6-5 TGTGCCAGCAGTTTGTTGGGGCTTGGAAACACCATATATTTT CASSLLGLGNTIYF
TRBJ1-4 few . TRBV7-9 TGTGCCAGCAGCTATCAACAGGGAGGTGATGAAAAACTGTTTTTT CASSYQQGGDEKLFF
TRBJ2-7 . TRBD1 TRBV6-1 TGTGCCAGCAGTACCGGGACAGAAAGATTGTCTTACGAGCAGTACTTC CASSTGTERLSYEQYF
TRBJ1-2 few . TRBV10-3 TGTGCCATCAGTCCCGAAATCCATACCTACACCTTC CAISPEIHTYTF
TRBJ2-5 . . TRBV10-2 TGCGCCAGCAAAGAGACCCAGTACTTC CASKETQYF
TRBJ2-5 . . TRBV11-3 TGTGCCAGCAGCTTAAGAGACAAAGAAGAGACCCAGTACTTC CASSLRDKEETQYF
TRBJ2-7 few TRBD1 TRBV7-8 TGTGCCAGCAGCTTAGAGGCGGGACAGGGGACTCTCGGCTACGAGCAGTACTTC CASSLEAGQGTLGYEQYF
TRBJ2-2 . . TRBV7-2 TGTGCCAGCAGCTTGCTAGGACTCTTCACCGGGGAGCTGTTTTTT CASSLLGLFTGELFF
TRBJ1-6 few TRBD1 TRBV6-2/TRBV6-3 TGTGCCAGCAGCCCACGGGACAGGGAGTCATCACCCCTCCACTTT CASSPRDRESSPLHF
TRBJ2-2 . . TRBV6-2/TRBV6-3 TGTGCCAGCAGTTACGCTCAGTCGGCGAACACCGGGGAGCTGTTTTTT CASSYAQSANTGELFF
TRBJ1-2 few . TRBV20-1 TGCAGTGCTAGAGATAGAACAGATGGCTACACCTTC CSARDRTDGYTF
TRBJ2-1 . . TRBV5-6 TGTGCCAGCAGCCCCGGGCTAGTCGGGGCCTACAATGAGCAGTTCTTC CASSPGLVGAYNEQFF
TRBJ2-2 many . TRBV7-2 TGTGCCAGCAGCTTAGTTCTCAACCCCACCGGGGAGCTGTTTTTT CASSLVLNPTGELFF
TRBJ1-5 many . TRBV7-2 TGTGCCAGCAGCACAGATAAGGATCAGCCCCAGCATTTT CASSTDKDQPQHF
TRBJ2-7 . . TRBV15 TGTGCCACCAGCAGAGATCCCCTACCCCGCTACGAGCAGTACTTC CATSRDPLPRYEQYF
TRBJ1-1 . . TRBV28 TGTGCCAGCAGTTTATTGGGGGGGACTGAAGCTTTCTTT CASSLLGGTEAFF
TRBJ2-1 many TRBD2 TRBV7-3 TGTGCCAGCAGCCTAGCGGCGAGCTCCTACAATGAGCAGTTCTTC CASSLAASSYNEQFF
TRBJ1-1 . . TRBV5-5 TGTGCCAGCAGCTTGGCATTTCGGGATCTAAACACTGAAGCTTTCTTT CASSLAFRDLNTEAFF
TRBJ1-6 few TRBD1 TRBV20-1 TGCAGTGCTAGAGATACGGGACAGGGGTTACTTTATAATTCACCCCTCCACTTT CSARDTGQGLLYNSPLHF
TRBJ1-1 . . TRBV20-1 TGCAGTGCTCGCTCGGGAATTTCGAACACTGAAGCTTTCTTT CSARSGISNTEAFF
TRBJ2-6 . . TRBV5-5 TGTGCCAGCAGCTTGGATCCCTCTGGGGCCAACGTCCTGACTTTC CASSLDPSGANVLTF
TRBJ1-5 once . TRBV6-2/TRBV6-3 TGTGCCAGCAGGACCCGCCCTAATCAGCCCCAGCATTTT CASRTRPNQPQHF
TRBJ2-7 few . TRBV4-3 TGCGCCAGCAGCCACATACAAGGCTCCTACGAGCAGTACTTC CASSHIQGSYEQYF
TRBJ2-7 many . TRBV28 TGTGCCAGCAGTTTATGGGCAGGGAGCCAGGACGAGCAGTACTTC CASSLWAGSQDEQYF
TRBJ2-6 . . TRBV27 TGTGCCAGCAGTCCAATCTTGATCTCTGGGGCCAACGTCCTGACTTTC CASSPILISGANVLTF
TRBJ1-6 many TRBD1 TRBV6-5 TGTGCCAGCAGTTACCCCGGGACAGGAATCTTTAATTCACCCCTCCACTTT CASSYPGTGIFNSPLHF
TRBJ1-1 few TRBD1 TRBV20-1 TGCAGTGCCCCCAAACAGGGGGACACTGAAGCTTTCTTT CSAPKQGDTEAFF
TRBJ2-3 . . TRBV11-2 TGTGCCAGCAGCCTCAAGGATACGCAGTATTTT CASSLKDTQYF
TRBJ1-6 . TRBD1 TRBV30 TGTGCCTGGAAAGGGGGCGGGCGGTCACCCCTCCACTTT CAWKGGGRSPLHF
TRBJ2-1 many . TRBV7-2 TGTGCCAGCAGCTTAGTGGGCAGCAACAATGAGCAGTTCTTC CASSLVGSNNEQFF
TRBJ2-7 . . TRBV12-3/TRBV12-4 TGTGCCAGCAGGGACAGTTTGGGCGAGCAGTACTTC CASRDSLGEQYF
TRBJ2-5 once TRBD2 TRBV29-1 TGCAGCGGCCGGACTAGCGGGGGGGACGCGGCCCACTTC CSGRTSGGDAAHF
TRBJ2-7 few TRBD2 TRBV15 TGTGCCACCAGCACCGCCTATCCGGGACTAGCGGGACAAGGGGAGCAGTACTTC CATSTAYPGLAGQGEQYF
TRBJ1-1 . TRBD1 TRBV5-1 TGCGCCAGCAGCTTTGGGAGCCACAGGGGAAGCACTGAAGCTTTCTTT CASSFGSHRGSTEAFF
TRBJ2-3 few . TRBV20-1 TGCAGTGCTAGAAGACCCGGAGTTTTCACAGATACGCAGTATTTT CSARRPGVFTDTQYF
TRBJ2-1 few TRBD2 TRBV5-4 TGTGCCAGCAGCCAGACTAGCGGGAGGGGTAATGAGCAGTTCTTC CASSQTSGRGNEQFF
TRBJ1-5 . . TRBV2 TGTGCCAGCAGTCCGAACGCTAGGGGTAATCAGCCCCAGCATTTT CASSPNARGNQPQHF
TRBJ1-4 . . TRBV6-2/TRBV6-3 TGTGCCAGCAAAGGAGCAACTAATGAAAAACTGTTTTTT CASKGATNEKLFF
TRBJ2-1 . TRBD2 TRBV4-2 TGTGCCAGCAGCCATGGACTAGCGGGCTCCCCGGGGTCCTACAATGAGCAGTTCTTC CASSHGLAGSPGSYNEQFF
TRBJ1-6 . . TRBV12-3/TRBV12-4 TGTGCCAGCAGTAAGCAGGGTGGGTCGGATTCACCCCTCCACTTT CASSKQGGSDSPLHF
TRBJ1-2 few . TRBV20-1 TGCAGTGCCGGGGACCCCGGGACCGGTGGCTACACCTTC CSAGDPGTGGYTF
TRBJ1-2 few . TRBV11-3 TGTGCCAGCAGCTTAGATGCGACAGGCTATGGCTACACCTTC CASSLDATGYGYTF
TRBJ1-1 . . TRBV20-1 TGCAGTGCTAGAGATTGGTCAAGGGGCACTGAAGCTTTCTTT CSARDWSRGTEAFF
TRBJ1-1 . . TRBV7-3 TGTGCCAGCGCCTTGGGCCCGAACACTGAAGCTTTCTTT CASALGPNTEAFF
TRBJ2-3 many . TRBV5-1 TGCGCCAGCAGGGAGGTGCCGGCCACAGATACGCAGTATTTT CASREVPATDTQYF
TRBJ2-7 . . TRBV4-2 TGTGCCAGCAGCCCCAACGGCAGGCCCTACGAGCAGTACTTC CASSPNGRPYEQYF
TRBJ2-3 few . TRBV20-1 TGCAGTGCTAGGAGAACAGGGTTCACAGATACGCAGTATTTT CSARRTGFTDTQYF
TRBJ2-3 . TRBD2 TRBV28 TGTGCCAGCAGCCCCGGGACTAGCGGGGGCTTTTTCACAGATACGCAGTATTTT CASSPGTSGGFFTDTQYF
TRBJ2-7 . . TRBV6-5 TGTGCCAGCAGTTACTCGAGTAGAGGGATCGAGCAGTACTTC CASSYSSRGIEQYF
TRBJ2-1 few . TRBV5-1 TGCGCCAGCAGCGGGACCGCCCAGGGGTACAATGAGCAGTTCTTC CASSGTAQGYNEQFF
TRBJ2-2 few . TRBV7-2 TGTGCCAGCAGTCCAGTATCCACCGGGGAGCTGTTTTTT CASSPVSTGELFF